A single TCR beta chain is shown here with its context. This specimen belongs to a study of blood T cell repertoires in COVID-19. Study in general: Sites in the United States, Italy and Spain provided acute and convalescent COVID-19 samples.

The authors' processing: Estimates of nucleated cell counts were drawn from the amplification of reference gene primers. Libraries were prepared by immunoSEQ multiplex PCR; TCRdb keeps only in-frame clonotypes and omits some of them. That table gives V, J and clone size, and the DNA gave D and trimming. The sample holds roughly 100,000 clones; around 80% are singletons and the top ten take 15% to 19%. Germline CDR1 reads SGDLS; CDR2 reads YYNGEE. This CDR3 is built from 16 residues. V was cut by 0 bases and J by 7 bases, with 17 bases left in between. This sequence originates from a woman older than 75 with acute or convalescent COVID-19. This chain joins TRBV9 and TRBJ1-5; D is unresolved. The material sequenced was peripheral blood. CDR3 DNA: TGTGCCAGCAGCGTAGAGGTCCGCAGAGCCGGGCAGCCCCAGCATTTT. It translates to CASSVEVRRAGQPQHF. Full variable domain (outside the CDR3, taken from reference TRBV9 and TRBJ1-5): DSGVTQTPKHLITATGQRVTLRCSPRSGDLSVYWYQQSLDQGLQFLIQYYNGEERAKGNILERFSAQQFPDLHSELNLSSLELGDSALYFCASSVEVRRAGQPQHFGDGTRLSIL.